Below, 25 T cell receptor beta chains from the same sample are listed, as sequenced in a study of memory B cells and T cells in multiple sclerosis. Stimulus-free culture yielded autoproliferating CFSE-dim and non-proliferating CFSE-high T cells, each sequenced separately. Cultures began with about 4.6x10^7 CFSE-labeled PBMCs, unstimulated for roughly seven days, with replicate wells pooled. Assay: immunoSEQ multiplex PCR; the TCRdb copy retains only in-frame clones and omits some. Of under 50,000 clones detected, over 70% appear once; the ten largest clones hold 0.85% to 1.3%. No antigen has been assigned to these receptors. Sequenced sample: PBMCs from blood kept in culture. The receptors were gathered from a human donor with multiple sclerosis.

This rearrangement joins TRBV9 to TRBJ2-3, with D perhaps being TRBD1 or TRBD2 (5 bases each). V lost 4 bases and J 0 bases, leaving 15 bases between the germline ends. Germline V CDR1 and CDR2: SGDLS, YYNGEE. This CDR3 region has 16 residues. The CDR3 DNA follows: TGTGCCAGCAGCCTGGGGGTGCTCCCTAGCACAGATACGCAGTATTTT. Encoded protein: CASSLGVLPSTDTQYF. Full variable domain (outside the CDR3, taken from reference TRBV9 and TRBJ2-3): DSGVTQTPKHLITATGQRVTLRCSPRSGDLSVYWYQQSLDQGLQFLIQYYNGEERAKGNILERFSAQQFPDLHSELNLSSLELGDSALYFCASSLGVLPSTDTQYFGPGTRLTVL.

This clone was found a few times. The chain combines TRBV4-1 with TRBJ1-4; D remains unclear. This CDR3 has 15 residues. The V gene lost 1 base and the J gene lost 4 bases, with 10 bases spanning the gap. Per germline, CDR1 MGHRA and CDR2 YSYEKL. CDR3 protein: CASSQGGRFNEKLFF. The CDR3 DNA is TGCGCCAGCAGCCAAGGAGGGCGATTTAATGAAAAACTGTTTTTT.

This clone was seen only a few times. The chain links TRBV30 to TRBJ2-1, with 8 bases lining up with TRBD2. The V gene end was trimmed by 3 bases and the J gene end by 0 bases; junction bases not matched to a gene: 1. Germline-derived CDR1 and CDR2 are GTSNPN and SVGIG (reference sequence). This CDR3 contains 14 residues. CDR3 region: CAWSRGGSYNEQFF. Here the CDR3 DNA reads TGTGCCTGGAGCCGGGGGGGCTCCTACAATGAGCAGTTCTTC.

The chain uses TRBV4-1 and TRBJ2-5; 14 nucleotides align to TRBD2. Trimming removed 4 bases from V and 4 bases from J; junction bases left unmatched: 5. The CDR3 runs to 16 residues. The germline V gene has CDR1 MGHRA and CDR2 YSYEKL. CDR3 loop: CASSPWTSGGSETQYF. Written as DNA, the CDR3 is TGCGCCAGCAGCCCCTGGACTAGCGGGGGGTCAGAGACCCAGTACTTC.

The chain carries TRBV30 and TRBJ1-2, with TRBD1 as a possible D gene (5 bases). Per the germline V gene, CDR1 is GTSNPN and CDR2 is SVGIG (reference sequence). The V gene lost 1 base and the J gene lost 4 bases, with 10 bases spanning the gap. This CDR3 is 13 amino acids long. DNA for the CDR3: TGTGCCTGGAGTGAGGGGAGAGGCTATGGCTACACCTTC. It specifies CAWSEGRGYGYTF.

This chain joins TRBV19 and TRBJ2-5; D possibly corresponds to TRBD1 (5 bases). The CDR3 totals 14 residues. Trimming removed 3 bases from V and 0 bases from J, with 8 bases in between. CDR1 is LNHDA and CDR2 is SQIVND in the germline V gene (reference sequence). The CDR3 DNA reads as TGTGCCAGTAGTATCTGGGGCTACCAAGAGACCCAGTACTTC. Its translation is CASSIWGYQETQYF.

This clone was recorded once. The CDR3 DNA sequence: TGTGCCAGCAGTCTCCGGGACAGGGGTGCAGATACGCAGTATTTT. This codes for CASSLRDRGADTQYF. V is TRBV27 and J is TRBJ2-3; 10 positions match TRBD1. Germline lookup yields CDR1 MNHEY and CDR2 SMNVEV (reference sequence). The CDR3 consists of 15 residues. The V and J ends lost 5 bases and 4 bases, in that order; junction bases with no gene match: 6.

V is TRBV2 and J is TRBJ2-4; D is uncertain. From germline, CDR1 is SNHLY and CDR2 FYNNEI. The CDR3 is made up of 11 amino acids. Trimming left V 4 bases short and J 9 bases short, with 7 bases between. CDR3 sequence: CASSAVSIQYF. The CDR3 bases are TGTGCCAGCAGTGCCGTCAGCATTCAGTACTTC.

J is TRBJ2-5 and V is TRBV4-1; 7 nucleotides agree with TRBD2. With 4 bases clipped from V and 4 bases from J, the junction kept 9 bases outside the gene matches. This CDR3 is built from 15 residues. Germline CDR1 reads MGHRA; CDR2 reads YSYEKL. CDR3 loop: CASSPLAGEGETQYF. CDR3 bases: TGCGCCAGCAGCCCCTTGGCGGGGGAGGGAGAGACCCAGTACTTC.

For this clone: The same CDR3 can be traced to other DNA sequences in this sample. The chain uses TRBV18 and TRBJ2-3; 12 positions match TRBD1. Germline loops: CDR1 KGHSH, CDR2 LQKENI. This CDR3 region has 16 residues. The ends lost 3 bases at V and 5 bases at J; junction bases unmatched: 6. The CDR3 DNA follows: TGTGCCAGCTCACCGGGACAGGGGGCTAGAGGAGATACGCAGTATTTT. Translation gives CASSPGQGARGDTQYF. Full variable domain (rest looked up from reference TRBV18 and TRBJ2-3): NAGVMQNPRHLVRRRGQEARLRCSPMKGHSHVYWYRQLPEEGLKFMVYLQKENIIDESGMPKERFSAEFPKEGPSILRIQQVVRGDSAAYFCASSPGQGARGDTQYFGPGTRLTVL.

This clone was counted only a few times. V and J are TRBV18 and TRBJ1-2; the D is unclear. Per germline, CDR1 KGHSH and CDR2 LQKENI. V was cut by 2 bases and J by 3 bases, with 10 bases left in between. The CDR3 has 14 residues. CDR3 residues: CASSPRQGDYGYTF. The CDR3 DNA reads TGTGCCAGCTCACCAAGGCAAGGAGACTATGGCTACACCTTC.

The chain uses TRBV5-1 and TRBJ1-1; no clear D. Germline-derived CDR1 and CDR2 are SGHRS and YFSETQ. Trimming removed 4 bases at V and 0 bases at J, with 10 bases between. The CDR3 has 14 amino acids. The CDR3 loop reads CASSPWTVNTEAFF. CDR3 bases: TGCGCCAGCAGCCCCTGGACGGTGAACACTGAAGCTTTCTTT.

In its sample, this clone was seen once. The chain is built from TRBV28 and TRBJ1-1; D is ambiguous. The CDR3 sequence is 13 residues long. V was cut by 3 bases and J by 8 bases, with 13 bases left in between. Germline values: CDR1 MDHEN, CDR2 SYDVKM. CDR3 sequence: CASSFPPRSEAFF. CDR3 coding DNA: TGTGCCAGCAGTTTCCCTCCGAGGAGCGAAGCTTTCTTT.

The gene calls are TRBV6-5 and TRBJ1-5; D ambiguous. CDR1 is MNHEY and CDR2 is SVGAGI in the germline V gene. The V end lost 5 bases, the J end lost 0 bases, and 5 bases lay between the germline ends. This CDR3 region has 13 residues. CDR3: CASSAYSNQPQHF. The CDR3 region has the DNA TGTGCCAGCAGTGCGTATAGCAATCAGCCCCAGCATTTT.

The J gene is TRBJ1-5, the V gene TRBV6-1; D is ambiguous. Germline V gene sequence: CDR1 MNHNS, CDR2 SASEGT. This CDR3 comprises 15 residues. Trimming pared 4 bases from V and 2 bases from J, leaving 12 bases between. Here the CDR3 reads CASSADDGGNQPQHF. DNA of the CDR3: TGTGCCAGCAGTGCGGACGACGGTGGCAATCAGCCCCAGCATTTT.

The rearrangement joins TRBV7-2 to TRBJ2-3, with D possibly matching TRBD2 (6 bases). This CDR3 is 16 amino acids long. Germline-derived CDR1 and CDR2 are SGHTA and FQGNSA. Trimming removed 4 bases at V and 4 bases at J, with 18 bases between. The CDR3 is CASSSRVGLAPDTQYF. The CDR3 DNA is TGTGCCAGCAGCTCAAGAGTGGGACTGGCGCCAGATACGCAGTATTTT.

The chain employs TRBV6-1 and TRBJ1-4, with TRBD1 as a possible D gene (5 bases). V was pared by 7 bases and J by 5 bases, with 17 bases between. There are 15 residues in the CDR3. Germline CDR1 MNHNS, CDR2 SASEGT. CDR3 protein: CASISREFGNEKLFF. As DNA, the CDR3 is TGTGCCAGCATTTCCAGGGAATTCGGCAATGAAAAACTGTTTTTT.

The gene calls are TRBV10-3 and TRBJ1-4; perhaps TRBD1 as D (5 bases). CDR1 is ENHRY, CDR2 SYGVKD, per germline. The germline V and J ends were trimmed by 10 bases and 5 bases, with 17 bases remaining between them. The CDR3 consists of 14 residues. In DNA form, the CDR3 reads TGTGCCACCCTATCGCCTGGGGGAAATGAAAAACTGTTTTTT. Amino acid sequence: CATLSPGGNEKLFF.

The genes are TRBV4-1 and TRBJ2-2; 11 bases fit TRBD1. The V gene's germline CDR1 is MGHRA and CDR2 YSYEKL. This CDR3 is built from 15 residues. V was clipped by 5 bases and J by 6 bases; unmatched bases: 5. The CDR3 region is CASSSRDRGSGELFF. The DNA of the CDR3 is TGCGCCAGCAGCAGTCGGGACAGGGGGTCCGGGGAGCTGTTTTTT.

The chain is built from TRBV6-5 and TRBJ1-1; 10 nucleotides align to TRBD1. V lost 6 bases and J lost 4; bases outside the gene matches: 8. CDR3 length: 15 residues. Per germline, CDR1 MNHEY and CDR2 SVGAGI. The CDR3 region has the DNA TGTGCCAGCAGGAAGACAGGGGGCGCGGGCACTGAAGCTTTCTTT. Its protein is CASRKTGGAGTEAFF.

The CDR3 reads CASTFGRGQLLYYGYTF. Written as DNA, the CDR3 is TGTGCCAGCACCTTCGGGAGGGGTCAACTCCTGTACTATGGCTACACCTTC. V is TRBV5-7 and J is TRBJ1-2, with a tentative D call TRBD1 (5 bases). TRBV5-7 is an open reading frame, and its role is uncertain. The CDR3 is 17 amino acids. Trimming removed 6 bases from V and 3 bases from J, with 24 bases in between.

The table lists this clone with a few counts. The rearrangement joins TRBV7-8 to TRBJ2-7; no clear D gene. CDR1 is SGHVS, CDR2 FQNEAQ, per germline. The CDR3 is made up of 13 amino acids. V was cut by 1 base and J by 4 bases, with 8 bases left in between. The CDR3 loop is CASSLGHRYEQYF. The CDR3 DNA reads as TGTGCCAGCAGCTTAGGTCACAGATACGAGCAGTACTTC.

V gene TRBV2 combines with J gene TRBJ1-5, with D unresolved. This CDR3 has 13 residues. Germline assignment: CDR1 SNHLY and CDR2 FYNNEI. Deletions cut 5 bases from V and 7 bases from J, with 12 bases between. This CDR3 reads CASSRGPPQPQHF. Written as DNA, the CDR3 is TGTGCCAGCAGTCGTGGACCACCCCAGCCCCAGCATTTT.

V usage is TRBV30 and J usage is TRBJ2-7; 10 bases match TRBD1. Germline CDR1 GTSNPN, CDR2 SVGIG (reference sequence). This CDR3 has 14 amino acids. Trimming at V came to 4 bases and at J to 5 bases, leaving 8 bases not matched to a gene. The CDR3 reads CAWNSGTGEDEQYF. CDR3 in DNA: TGTGCCTGGAACTCCGGGACAGGGGAGGACGAGCAGTACTTC.

V gene TRBV7-6 combines with J gene TRBJ2-5, with D possibly matching TRBD1 (6 bases). In germline, CDR1 is SGHVS, CDR2 FNYEAQ. The CDR3 extends over 13 amino acids. V lost 5 bases and J 4 bases, leaving 11 bases between the germline ends. As DNA, the CDR3 is TGTGCCAGCAGCGTGGGGACAACAGAGACCCAGTACTTC. Residues: CASSVGTTETQYF.